The TCR beta chain described here comes from a study of T cells after yellow fever vaccination. After removal of 2 bases from V and 6 bases from J, the junction contained 9 bases not matched to a gene. Germline V gives CDR1 SGHRS, CDR2 YFSETQ. The CDR3 loop spans 15 amino acids. This clonotype was seen many times. It was through 5'RACE template switching that TCR cDNA was made, with a universal primer site and UMIs added. MiXCR was run by TCRdb on the 5' RACE reads, yielding one entry per CDR3 protein. The sample shows 70,000 or so distinct CDR3 sequences, around 6.2% of them seen only once. The specimen was CD4+ T cells sorted from PBMCs, collected around 15 days after the first yellow fever vaccination. The rearrangement uses TRBV5-1 and TRBJ1-1; the match to TRBD1 covers 8 bases. This TCR derives from a man aged 18-30 years who received the YFV17D yellow fever vaccine. The CDR3 here is CASSLGTGGIPEAFF. CDR3 coding DNA: TGCGCCAGCAGCTTAGGGACAGGCGGGATTCCTGAAGCTTTCTTT. Full variable domain (remainder filled in from reference TRBV5-1 and TRBJ1-1): KAGVTQTPRYLIKTRGQQVTLSCSPISGHRSVSWYQQTPGQGLQFLFEYFSETQRNKGNFPGRFSGRQFSNSRSEMNVSTLELGDSALYLCASSLGTGGIPEAFFGQGTRLTVV.